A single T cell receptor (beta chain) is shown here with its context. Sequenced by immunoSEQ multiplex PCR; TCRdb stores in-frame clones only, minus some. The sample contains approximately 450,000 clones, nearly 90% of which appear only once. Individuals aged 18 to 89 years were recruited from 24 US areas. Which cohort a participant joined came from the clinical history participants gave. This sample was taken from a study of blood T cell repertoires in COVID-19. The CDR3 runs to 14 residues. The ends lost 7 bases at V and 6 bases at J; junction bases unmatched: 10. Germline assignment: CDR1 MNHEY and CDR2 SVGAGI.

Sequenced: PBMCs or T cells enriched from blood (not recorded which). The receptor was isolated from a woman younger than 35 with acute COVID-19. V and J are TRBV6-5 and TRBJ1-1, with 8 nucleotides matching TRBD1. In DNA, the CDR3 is TGTGCCAGCACCCACCAGGACAGGGTGGCTGAAGCTTTCTTT. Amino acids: CASTHQDRVAEAFF.